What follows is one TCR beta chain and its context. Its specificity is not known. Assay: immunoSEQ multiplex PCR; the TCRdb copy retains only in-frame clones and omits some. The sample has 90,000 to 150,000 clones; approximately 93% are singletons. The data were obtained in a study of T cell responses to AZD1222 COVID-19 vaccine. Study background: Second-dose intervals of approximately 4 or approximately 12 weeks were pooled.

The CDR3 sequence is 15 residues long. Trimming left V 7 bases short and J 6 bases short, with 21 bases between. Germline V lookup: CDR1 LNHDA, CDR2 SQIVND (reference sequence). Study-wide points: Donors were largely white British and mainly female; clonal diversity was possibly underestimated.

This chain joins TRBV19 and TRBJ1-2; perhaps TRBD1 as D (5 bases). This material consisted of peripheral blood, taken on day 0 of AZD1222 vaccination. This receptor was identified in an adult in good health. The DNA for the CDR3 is TGTGCCAGTACCAATACGTGGTGGGGGAGTGATGGCTACACCTTC. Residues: CASTNTWWGSDGYTF. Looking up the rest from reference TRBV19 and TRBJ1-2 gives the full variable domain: DGGITQSPKYLFRKEGQNVTLSCEQNLNHDAMYWYRQDPGQGLRLIYYSQIVNDFQKGDIAEGYSVSREKKESFPLTVTSAQKNPTAFYLCASTNTWWGSDGYTFGSGTRLTVV.